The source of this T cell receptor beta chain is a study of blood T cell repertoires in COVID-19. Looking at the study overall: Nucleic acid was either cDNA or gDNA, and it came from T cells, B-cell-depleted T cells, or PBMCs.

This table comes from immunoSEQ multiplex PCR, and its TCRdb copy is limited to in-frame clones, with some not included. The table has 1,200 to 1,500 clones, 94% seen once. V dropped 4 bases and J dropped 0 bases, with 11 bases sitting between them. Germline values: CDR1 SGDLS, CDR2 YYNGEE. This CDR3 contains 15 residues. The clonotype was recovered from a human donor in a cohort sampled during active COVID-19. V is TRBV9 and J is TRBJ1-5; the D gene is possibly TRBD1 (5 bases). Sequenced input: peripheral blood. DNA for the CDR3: TGTGCCAGCAGCCCGGGACTCTCTAGCAATCAGCCCCAGCATTTT. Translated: CASSPGLSSNQPQHF.